This T cell receptor (beta chain) was identified in a study of T-cell reconstitution after alpha-beta-depleted transplantation in children. This CDR3 comprises 13 residues. In germline, CDR1 is SGHTS, CDR2 YDEGEE. V was trimmed by 2 bases and J by 6 bases, leaving 12 bases between them. A library of TCRbeta sequences, prepared with unique molecular identifiers, was generated. One entry per CDR3 protein results from TCRdb running MiXCR on the PCR reads. The sample lists 490,000 or so distinct CDR3 sequences; about 10% were seen once. This chain joins TRBV5-8 and TRBJ2-7, with D perhaps assigned TRBD1 or TRBD2 (5 bases each). This receptor was taken from a child aged 2-9 years with inherited bone marrow failure, due to receive a stem cell transplant. The sample here was PBMCs, taken before TCRalphabeta/CD19-depleted stem cell transplant. CDR3 sequence: CASSFGTPLEQYF. The CDR3 DNA is TGTGCCAGCAGCTTCGGGACCCCGCTCGAGCAGTACTTC. The full variable domain, its missing parts supplied by reference TRBV5-8 and TRBJ2-7, is EAGVTQSPTHLIKTRGQQATLRCSPISGHTSVYWYQQALGLGLQFLLWYDEGEERNRGNFPPRFSGRQFPNYSSELNVNALELEDSALYLCASSFGTPLEQYFGPGTRLTVT.